This is a list of T cell receptor beta chains from one sample in a study of cytomegalovirus exposure and HLA in healthy donors. Measured with immunoSEQ multiplex PCR; TCRdb has only the in-frame clones, and not every one. The repertoire consists of 150,000 to 200,000 clones, with approximately 78% occurring once and the leading ten covering approximately 8%. The material sequenced was PBMCs. Receptors were obtained from a male donor in good health and CMV-seropositive. Both conserved end residues are part of each CDR3. The order of the fields is D gene, clone size, J gene, V gene, CDR3 protein, CDR3 DNA. A D gene is named only where the DNA matches it firmly. Only some rows state a clone size, as once, few, many or a class for expanded clones.

>-|-|TRBJ1-3|TRBV5-8
CASSLEEATIYF
TGTGCCAGCAGCTTGGAGGAGGCCACCATATATTTT
>TRBD2|-|TRBJ2-3|TRBV10-3
CASVAGGTDTQYF
TGTGCCAGCGTAGCGGGAGGCACAGATACGCAGTATTTT
>TRBD2|-|TRBJ2-7|TRBV28
CASSSMTSGRPLTYEQYF
TGTGCCAGCAGTTCGATGACTAGCGGGAGGCCTCTTACCTACGAGCAGTACTTC
>TRBD2|-|TRBJ2-1|TRBV5-1
CASSLGAGGYEQFF
TGCGCCAGCAGCTTGGGGGCGGGAGGCTATGAGCAGTTCTTC
>TRBD1|-|TRBJ2-5|TRBV6-1
CASGQGVTIETQYF
TGTGCCAGCGGACAGGGGGTTACTATAGAGACCCAGTACTTC
>TRBD2|-|TRBJ2-7|TRBV6-5
CASRPTLAVYEQYF
TGTGCCAGCAGACCTACACTAGCGGTCTACGAGCAGTACTTC
>TRBD2|-|TRBJ2-1|TRBV5-4
CASSLGTREQFF
TGTGCCAGCAGCTTGGGGACTAGGGAGCAGTTCTTC
>TRBD1|-|TRBJ2-7|TRBV7-9
CASSLAGTGGQEQYF
TGTGCCAGCAGCTTAGCCGGGACAGGAGGTCAAGAGCAGTACTTC
>TRBD2|-|TRBJ2-7|TRBV4-1
CASSQDRGGGPYEQYF
TGCGCCAGCAGCCAAGATAGGGGCGGGGGACCCTACGAGCAGTACTTC
>-|-|TRBJ2-7|TRBV9
CASSAQGFSYEQYF
TGTGCCAGCAGCGCGCAGGGTTTCTCCTACGAGCAGTACTTC
>TRBD1|-|TRBJ2-5|TRBV18
CASSLMTGTETQYF
TGTGCCAGCTCACTAATGACAGGGACGGAGACCCAGTACTTC
>-|few|TRBJ1-2|TRBV4-3
CASSHSTREGSRGYTF
TGCGCCAGCAGCCATTCCACCCGGGAAGGTAGTCGTGGCTACACCTTC
>TRBD1|-|TRBJ1-5|TRBV6-5
CASSRTGNSNQPQHF
TGTGCCAGCAGCCGGACAGGGAATAGCAATCAGCCCCAGCATTTT
>-|-|TRBJ2-7|TRBV2
CASTGQTAYEQYF
TGTGCCAGCACAGGACAGACAGCCTACGAGCAGTACTTC
>TRBD1|-|TRBJ1-5|TRBV7-2
CASSDDRASNQPQHF
TGTGCCAGCAGCGATGACAGGGCAAGCAATCAGCCCCAGCATTTT
>TRBD2|-|TRBJ2-1|TRBV27
CASSPGTRSYNEQFF
TGTGCCAGCAGTCCAGGGACTAGATCCTACAATGAGCAGTTCTTC
>-|-|TRBJ1-1|TRBV28
CASRESTEAFF
TGTGCCAGTCGCGAGAGCACTGAAGCTTTCTTT
>TRBD2|-|TRBJ2-5|TRBV4-1
CASSQDQQRGLRETQYF
TGCGCCAGCAGCCAAGATCAACAGCGGGGTTTGAGAGAGACCCAGTACTTC
>TRBD1|once|TRBJ1-2|TRBV4-1
CASSQGGGYTF
TGCGCCAGCAGTCAGGGGGGTGGCTACACCTTC
>TRBD2|-|TRBJ2-1|TRBV19
CASSMGLAGYNEQFF
TGTGCCAGTAGTATGGGACTAGCGGGCTACAATGAGCAGTTCTTC
>TRBD2|-|TRBJ2-1|TRBV6-5
CASSLGGLAGSNEQFF
TGTGCCAGCAGTTTGGGCGGACTAGCGGGTTCCAATGAGCAGTTCTTC
>-|few|TRBJ1-5|TRBV27
CASSWGGNQPQHF
TGTGCCAGCTCCTGGGGGGGTAATCAGCCCCAGCATTTT
>TRBD1|-|TRBJ1-1|TRBV5-1
CASSTRTGVATEAFF
TGCGCCAGCAGCACCAGGACAGGGGTCGCTACTGAAGCTTTCTTT
>-|-|TRBJ2-1|TRBV10-1
CASSDFGSNEQFF
TGCGCCAGCAGTGATTTCGGGAGCAATGAGCAGTTCTTC
>-|-|TRBJ1-5|TRBV7-6
CASSLDISNQPQHF
TGTGCCAGCAGCTTAGATATTAGCAATCAGCCCCAGCATTTT
>TRBD2|-|TRBJ2-1|TRBV5-1
CASSLPLAGGGEQFF
TGCGCCAGCAGCTTGCCCCTAGCGGGAGGTGGTGAGCAGTTCTTC
>TRBD1|-|TRBJ1-1|TRBV5-4
CASSFPGQGNTEAFF
TGTGCCAGCAGCTTCCCGGGACAGGGAAACACTGAAGCTTTCTTT
>-|once|TRBJ1-2|TRBV5-1
CASSLGGNRPNYGYTF
TGCGCCAGCAGCTTGGGCGGTAACAGGCCCAACTATGGCTACACCTTC
>-|-|TRBJ2-2|TRBV5-4
CASSFIQANGELFF
TGTGCCAGCAGCTTTATCCAGGCGAACGGGGAGCTGTTTTTT
>TRBD1|-|TRBJ1-1|TRBV7-9
CASSSSWDSKNTEAFF
TGTGCCAGCAGTTCTAGTTGGGACAGCAAGAACACTGAAGCTTTCTTT
>TRBD1|-|TRBJ2-1|TRBV18
CASSPGQGWDEQFF
TGTGCCAGCTCACCAGGACAGGGTTGGGATGAGCAGTTCTTC
>-|-|TRBJ1-3|TRBV5-1
CASSGDNSGNTIYF
TGCGCCAGCAGCGGTGACAACTCTGGAAACACCATATATTTT
>-|-|TRBJ1-2|TRBV30
CAHSWGGAPTGYTF
TGTGCTCATAGTTGGGGGGGCGCCCCTACTGGCTACACCTTC
>TRBD1|-|TRBJ2-4|TRBV14
CASSFGTGNIQYF
TGTGCCAGCAGTTTCGGGACAGGGAACATTCAGTACTTC
>TRBD1|-|TRBJ1-2|TRBV2
CASSPGQGEDGYTF
TGTGCCAGCAGTCCGGGACAGGGTGAGGATGGCTACACCTTC
>-|once|TRBJ1-2|TRBV28
CASSSGVSGYTF
TGTGCCAGCAGTTCAGGGGTTTCGGGCTACACCTTC
>-|-|TRBJ2-1|TRBV14
CASSQEWRKTAELSRITYNEQFF
TGTGCCAGCAGCCAAGAGTGGCGAAAAACAGCAGAACTCAGCCGCATTACCTACAATGAGCAGTTCTTC
>-|-|TRBJ1-2|TRBV21-1
CASSGRTGKANYGYTF
TGTGCCAGCAGCGGCCGGACAGGGAAAGCTAACTATGGCTACACCTTC
>-|-|TRBJ1-2|TRBV7-2
CASSPGGGVKNYGYTF
TGTGCCAGCAGCCCCGGTGGAGGGGTAAAAAACTATGGCTACACCTTC
>TRBD1|-|TRBJ1-2|TRBV18
CASSPPTQLRGRSTPYGYTF
TGTGCCAGCTCACCTCCAACTCAGTTGAGGGGGCGGTCCACTCCCTATGGCTACACCTTC
>TRBD1|-|TRBJ1-1|TRBV10-2
CASGGQGATITEAFF
TGCGCCAGCGGGGGGCAGGGGGCAACGATCACTGAAGCTTTCTTT
>-|-|TRBJ1-1|TRBV7-9
CASSGLGVGTEAFF
TGTGCCAGCAGCGGACTAGGGGTGGGGACTGAAGCTTTCTTT
>-|few|TRBJ1-1|TRBV6-5
CASSYSRNTEAFF
TGTGCCAGCAGTTACTCCCGGAACACTGAAGCTTTCTTT
>TRBD1|once|TRBJ1-2|TRBV10-3
CAITTGGNYGYTF
TGTGCCATCACCACAGGGGGTAACTATGGCTACACCTTC
>-|-|TRBJ1-2|TRBV7-2
CASSLERSRYTF
TGTGCCAGCAGCTTAGAACGAAGCCGCTACACCTTC
>TRBD1|-|TRBJ2-7|TRBV27
CASSLRPTGGPGLYYEQYF
TGTGCCAGCAGTTTAAGGCCTACAGGGGGCCCCGGACTATACTACGAGCAGTACTTC
>TRBD1|-|TRBJ1-3|TRBV15
CATSRAGVQGRNTIYF
TGTGCCACCAGCAGAGCTGGTGTACAGGGGCGAAACACCATATATTTT
>TRBD1|-|TRBJ2-1|TRBV5-1
CASSLSGGSYNEQFF
TGCGCCAGCAGCTTATCAGGGGGCTCCTACAATGAGCAGTTCTTC
>-|-|TRBJ2-7|TRBV4-1
CASSQVGLHASSYEQYF
TGCGCCAGCAGCCAGGTCGGACTCCACGCTAGCTCCTACGAGCAGTACTTC
>-|-|TRBJ2-5|TRBV27
CASSYAAGSETQYF
TGTGCCAGCAGTTACGCGGCGGGATCCGAGACCCAGTACTTC
>TRBD2|few|TRBJ2-7|TRBV7-2
CASSLRQAAGGEQYF
TGTGCCAGCAGCTTACGGCAGGCGGCGGGAGGCGAGCAGTACTTC
>-|-|TRBJ2-7|TRBV19
CASSTQDTYEQYF
TGTGCCAGTAGCACACAGGATACCTACGAGCAGTACTTC